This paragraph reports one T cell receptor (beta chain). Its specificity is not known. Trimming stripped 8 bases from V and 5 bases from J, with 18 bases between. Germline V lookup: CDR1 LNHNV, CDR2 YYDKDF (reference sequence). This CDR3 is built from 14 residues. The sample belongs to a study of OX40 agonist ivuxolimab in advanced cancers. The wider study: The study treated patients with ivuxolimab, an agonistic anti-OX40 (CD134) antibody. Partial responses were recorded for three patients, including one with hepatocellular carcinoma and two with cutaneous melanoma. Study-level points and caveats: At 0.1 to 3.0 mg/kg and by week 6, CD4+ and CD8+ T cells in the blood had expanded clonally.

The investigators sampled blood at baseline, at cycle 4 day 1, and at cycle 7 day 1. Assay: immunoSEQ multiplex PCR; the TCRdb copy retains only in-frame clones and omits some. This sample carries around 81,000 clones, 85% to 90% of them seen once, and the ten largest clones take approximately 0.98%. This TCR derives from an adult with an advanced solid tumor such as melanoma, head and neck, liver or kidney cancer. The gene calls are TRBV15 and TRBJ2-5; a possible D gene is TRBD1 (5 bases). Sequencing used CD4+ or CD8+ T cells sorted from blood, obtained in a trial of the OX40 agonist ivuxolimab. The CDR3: CATQSRASVETQYF. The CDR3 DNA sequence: TGTGCCACCCAGAGCAGGGCGAGTGTGGAGACCCAGTACTTC. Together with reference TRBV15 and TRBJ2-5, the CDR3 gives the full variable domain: DAMVIQNPRYQVTQFGKPVTLSCSQTLNHNVMYWYQQKSSQAPKLLFHYYDKDFNNEADTPDNFQSRRPNTSFCFLDIRSPGLGDTAMYLCATQSRASVETQYFGPGTRLLVL.